This T cell receptor beta chain appears in the sequencing data of a study of shared clonotypes between healthy human individuals. As for the study in general: The cohort had a couple of women and a few men, ages 18 to 49. Points from the study as a whole: Some naive CD4 clonotypes, around 5%, turned up in common across several donors.

This clone was found once. Its antigen is undetermined. Germline V gene lookup returns CDR1 MNHEY and CDR2 SVGAGI. Trimming took off 8 bases at V and 10 bases at J, with 23 bases between the two ends. CDR3 size: 14 residues. Authors' data handling: Junction-only immunoSEQ sequences carried no quality scores, so filtering differed. Assay used: immunoSEQ multiplex PCR; TCRdb lists only in-frame clones, some missing. The D gene and trimming were derived from the DNA, and the V and J assignments and clone size from that table. The profile shows around 720,000 clones, about 80% of them singletons. The gene calls are TRBV6-5 and TRBJ1-1, with D possibly TRBD1 on 5 matching bases. The sequencing input was memory CD4+ T cells sorted from blood. As to subset: CD45RA-negative fraction. The sequence came from a woman aged 25 to 45 in good health. CDR3 protein: CASGPDNGVGRAFF. The CDR3 DNA sequence: TGTGCCAGCGGGCCGGACAACGGGGTTGGGAGAGCTTTCTTT.